The T cell receptor (beta chain) under discussion was sequenced for a study of T cell clonality in common variable immunodeficiency. General study results and limits: Compared with healthy controls, CVID subjects showed increased TCRbeta clonality, mostly in about a third. Compared with controls, CVID subjects had fewer shared TCRbeta clones. Common variable immunodeficiency TCR beta sequences reportedly had fewer deletions and N-nucleotide insertions.

Produced via immunoSEQ multiplex PCR; TCRdb's table is partial and in-frame only. The sample holds 44,000 or so clones, and no clone turns up only once. Details on this clone: Its antigen is undetermined. It may be a read error: a sequence one base away is much more abundant. The read stops 3 residues short of the end of the CDR3; the missing end is completed from the germline J gene. Different DNA sequences within this sample yield the same CDR3.

Looked up from germline, CDR1 is ENHRY and CDR2 is SYGVKD. V lost 10 bases and J lost 4; bases outside the gene matches: 10. The CDR3 is made up of 13 amino acids. This receptor was obtained from a person aged 18 to 75 in good health. The chain is built from TRBV10-3 and TRBJ2-7; 7 nucleotides agree with TRBD1. The sample taken for sequencing was peripheral blood mononuclear cells. Partial CDR3 DNA: TGTGCCACCCAAGACAGGGTGCAGTACGAG. It specifies CATQDRVQYE. The whole CDR3 protein reads CATQDRVQYEQYF.